The 17 T cell receptor beta chains below all came from one sample that was sequenced in a study of blood T cell repertoires in COVID-19. TCRdb's copy holds only in-frame clones and misses some; the assay was immunoSEQ multiplex PCR. The profile covers about 110,000 clones, with approximately 87% appearing a single time and about 20% taken by the ten largest. The sample consisted of peripheral blood. These receptors all come from an older woman with acute or convalescent COVID-19.

CDR3 in amino acids: CASKVAGAYEQYF. For the CDR3, the DNA is TGTGCCAGCAAGGTAGCGGGGGCCTACGAGCAGTACTTC. The chain recombines TRBV7-9 with TRBJ2-7; 9 nucleotides agree with TRBD2. The length of the CDR3 is 13 residues. Trimming at V came to 7 bases and at J to 2 bases, leaving 3 bases not matched to a gene. The germline CDR1 and CDR2 sequences are SEHNR and FQNEAQ (reference sequence).

This clone has only a few counts. This chain joins TRBV5-1 and TRBJ1-1; D not certain. This CDR3 has 14 amino acids. Germline V gene data show CDR1 as SGHRS and CDR2 as YFSETQ. V was clipped by 0 bases and J by 2 bases, with 8 bases between them. CDR3: CASSLAPENTEAFF. The DNA of the CDR3 is TGCGCCAGCAGCTTGGCCCCAGAAAACACTGAAGCTTTCTTT.

The chain employs TRBV7-2 and TRBJ2-1; D perhaps matches TRBD2 (6 bases). V was clipped by 5 bases and J by 4 bases, with 18 bases between them. Germline CDR1 SGHTA, CDR2 FQGNSA. The CDR3 totals 16 residues. CDR3 sequence reads: CASSPTGGTLYNEQFF. CDR3 DNA: TGTGCCAGCAGCCCCACAGGCGGGACGCTATACAATGAGCAGTTCTTC. Variable domain in full (rest from reference TRBV7-2 and TRBJ2-1): GAGVSQSPSNKVTEKGKDVELRCDPISGHTALYWYRQSLGQGLEFLIYFQGNSAPDKSGLPSDRFSAERTGGSVSTLTIQRTQQEDSAVYLCASSPTGGTLYNEQFFGPGTRLTVL.

The rearrangement joins TRBV28 to TRBJ2-1; 7 bases match TRBD2. Germline V lookup: CDR1 MDHEN, CDR2 SYDVKM. The CDR3 is 13 residues long. The junction had 4 bases not matched to a gene; V was cut back by 7 bases and J by 4 bases. CDR3 sequence reads: CASKGGGYNEQFF. In DNA, the CDR3 is TGTGCCAGCAAGGGCGGGGGTTACAATGAGCAGTTCTTC.

This clone was seen a handful of times. V usage is TRBV18 and J usage is TRBJ1-5; TRBD1 might be the D (5 bases). This CDR3 has 14 residues. CDR1 KGHSH and CDR2 LQKENI come from the germline V gene. Trimming took off 3 bases at V and 0 bases at J, with 6 bases between the two ends. The CDR3 here is CASSPGGSNQPQHF. The CDR3 DNA sequence: TGTGCCAGCTCACCCGGGGGTAGCAATCAGCCCCAGCATTTT.

The chain carries TRBV27 and TRBJ1-1; 7 nucleotides align to TRBD1. This CDR3 contains 15 residues. The V segment lost 4 bases and the J segment 0 bases; nucleotides outside the gene matches: 5. Germline lookup yields CDR1 MNHEY and CDR2 SMNVEV (reference sequence). The CDR3 reads CASSSGQLMNTEAFF. The CDR3 region has the DNA TGTGCCAGCAGTTCGGGACAGTTGATGAACACTGAAGCTTTCTTT.

This clone was seen only a few times. This sequence joins TRBV10-1 and TRBJ1-1; possible D gene TRBD1, 5 bases. The CDR3 is 15 amino acids. V lost 0 bases, J lost 4 bases, and 12 bases lay in between. Germline V lookup: CDR1 WNHNN, CDR2 SYGVQD (reference sequence). The CDR3 DNA is TGCGCCAGCAGTGAGTCGAAACCGGGGGGCACTGAAGCTTTCTTT. This translates into CASSESKPGGTEAFF.

The chain uses TRBV6-5 and TRBJ1-2; 9 bases map to TRBD1. The CDR3 consists of 13 residues. The ends lost 5 bases at V and 6 bases at J; junction bases unmatched: 4. CDR1 and CDR2 (germline): MNHEY, SVGAGI. CDR3 in amino acids: CASSRGQGDGYTF. CDR3 DNA: TGTGCCAGCAGTCGGGGACAGGGAGATGGCTACACCTTC.

The V call is TRBV6-5, the J call TRBJ1-2; D gene unclear. Per the germline V gene, CDR1 is MNHEY and CDR2 is SVGAGI. Trimming left V 5 bases short and J 4 bases short, with 11 bases between. This CDR3 spans 13 amino acids. The CDR3 DNA sequence: TGTGCCAGCAGTAGATCAGCGGGCTATGGCTACACCTTC. Residues: CASSRSAGYGYTF.

The chain uses TRBV18 and TRBJ2-5; D is ambiguous. V was cut by 3 bases and J by 4 bases, with 21 bases left in between. The CDR3 length is 17 residues. CDR1 and CDR2 from the germline V gene are KGHSH and LQKENI. This chain's CDR3 is CASSPILQVVSRETQYF. The CDR3 region has the DNA TGTGCCAGCTCACCGATACTTCAGGTGGTTTCGAGAGAGACCCAGTACTTC.

CDR3 protein: CASSSPQGLEQYF. CDR3 coding DNA: TGTGCCAGCAGTTCGCCACAGGGTCTCGAGCAGTACTTC. The chain is built from TRBV27 and TRBJ2-7; tentatively, D is TRBD1 (6 bases). Trimming shortened V by 4 bases and J by 6 bases, and 13 bases separated the two germline ends. The length of the CDR3 is 13 residues. From germline, CDR1 is MNHEY and CDR2 SMNVEV (reference sequence).

This clone appeared a few times. The chain is built from TRBV27 and TRBJ1-2, with 7 bases aligning to TRBD1. From germline, CDR1 is MNHEY and CDR2 SMNVEV (reference sequence). This CDR3 contains 15 residues. J lost 8 bases, V lost 5 bases, and 14 bases had no gene match. The CDR3 bases are TGTGCCAGCAGTGCACGACAGGGTAGAGGGATCGGCTACACCTTC. Protein sequence: CASSARQGRGIGYTF.

The chain carries TRBV6-6 and TRBJ2-7, with 7 bases identical to TRBD2. Unmatched junction bases numbered 10, after V lost 8 bases and J lost 3 bases. The CDR3 has 14 amino acids. Germline V gene sequence: CDR1 MNHNY, CDR2 SVGAGI (reference sequence). CDR3 sequence reads: CASHTERGYYEQYF. CDR3 coding DNA: TGTGCCAGCCATACCGAGCGGGGATACTACGAGCAGTACTTC.

This chain connects TRBV11-3 to TRBJ2-1, with a tentative D call TRBD2 (6 bases). Germline V lookup: CDR1 SGHNT, CDR2 YENEEA. The V and J ends lost 3 bases and 0 bases respectively, with 12 bases between them. The CDR3 spans 16 residues. This CDR3 reads CASSLTSASSYNEQFF. CDR3 in DNA: TGTGCCAGCAGCTTGACTAGTGCTAGCTCCTACAATGAGCAGTTCTTC.

The chain employs TRBV6-5 and TRBJ2-1; 10 bases are a match to TRBD1. The CDR3 contains 15 residues. Trimming cost V 7 bases and J 3 bases; bases outside gene matches: 6. Germline CDR1 and CDR2: MNHEY and SVGAGI. The CDR3 nucleotides are TGTGCCAGCACTTCTCGGGACAGGGGCTACAATGAGCAGTTCTTC. Its protein is CASTSRDRGYNEQFF.

The V and J genes are TRBV5-1 and TRBJ1-5; perhaps TRBD1 as D (6 bases). The CDR3 loop spans 14 amino acids. Between the trimmed V and J ends, which lost 4 bases and 4 bases, there was a span of 12 bases. Germline V lookup: CDR1 SGHRS, CDR2 YFSETQ. CDR3 bases: TGCGCCAGCAGCCCGGACAGTGGGAATCAGCCCCAGCATTTT. Translation: CASSPDSGNQPQHF.

This clone turned up a few times. The chain carries TRBV28 and TRBJ2-6; D might be TRBD2 (5 bases). Trimming removed 1 base from V and 1 base from J, with 5 bases in between. Per germline, CDR1 MDHEN and CDR2 SYDVKM. There are 15 residues in the CDR3. The CDR3: CASSLSGSGANVLTF. The CDR3 DNA follows: TGTGCCAGCAGTTTATCGGGGTCTGGGGCCAACGTCCTGACTTTC.